Following are 25 T cell receptor beta chains from one sample sequenced in a study of Ad26.COV2.S vaccination and SARS-CoV-2 variants. The treatment here: approximately 18 received Ad26.COV2.S at low or high dose, single or two shots; about 5 received placebo; per-sample allocation not given. On day 63 after the first injection, vaccine and placebo recipients gave samples. Here immunoSEQ multiplex PCR was the method, and the copy in TCRdb shows in-frame clones only, minus some. Of 350,000 to 500,000 clones in the sample, about 90% were seen once. The sequencing here drew on peripheral blood, taken in a trial of Ad26.COV2.S vaccine versus placebo. Receptor source: a person between 18 and 65 years old who received the Ad26.COV2.S COVID-19 vaccine or a placebo.

This rearrangement joins TRBV7-2 to TRBJ2-6; no clear D. CDR1 and CDR2 (germline): SGHTA, FQGNSA. CDR3 length: 16 residues. V gave up 2 bases and J gave up 0 bases, with 8 bases separating them. The CDR3 spells CASSLNRNSGANVLTF. CDR3 coding DNA: TGTGCCAGCAGCTTAAACAGAAACTCTGGGGCCAACGTCCTGACTTTC.

This rearrangement joins TRBV19 to TRBJ1-1; no clear D gene. The CDR3 runs 14 residues. From germline, CDR1 is LNHDA and CDR2 SQIVND (reference sequence). The V end was cut by 1 base, the J end by 1 base, with 7 bases between. The CDR3 loop reads CASSIGVQNTEAFF. The CDR3 nucleotides read TGTGCCAGTAGTATAGGGGTCCAGAACACTGAAGCTTTCTTT.

V usage is TRBV5-5 and J usage is TRBJ2-7; D not resolved. The germline V gene has CDR1 SGHKS and CDR2 YYEKEE (reference sequence). The CDR3 loop spans 11 amino acids. V lost 6 bases to trimming and J lost 3 bases, with 7 bases between them. CDR3 sequence (DNA): TGTGCCAGCACTTCCGGCTACGAGCAGTACTTC. Translation: CASTSGYEQYF.

This chain uses TRBV27 with TRBJ1-5, with 7 bases identical to TRBD1. Germline CDR1 MNHEY, CDR2 SMNVEV (reference sequence). The CDR3 extends over 15 amino acids. J was trimmed by 7 bases and V by 2 bases; bases with no gene match: 8. Here the CDR3 DNA reads TGTGCCAGCAGTTTAATCAAGGGGGCTGGGCAGCCCCAGCATTTT. As protein: CASSLIKGAGQPQHF.

V gene TRBV28 combines with J gene TRBJ2-1; D is ambiguous. V lost 2 bases to trimming and J lost 11 bases, with 16 bases between them. This CDR3 contains 14 residues. The germline gives CDR1 MDHEN, CDR2 SYDVKM. The CDR3 DNA is TGTGCCAGCAGTTTACTCTTGGACGGTGCCCAGCAGTTCTTC. Translation gives CASSLLLDGAQQFF.

The chain employs TRBV15 and TRBJ2-7; D is possibly TRBD1 (6 bases). The CDR3 runs 16 residues. The germline CDR1 and CDR2 sequences are LNHNV and YYDKDF (reference sequence). V lost 0 bases and J 0 bases, leaving 12 bases between the germline ends. CDR3 DNA: TGTGCCACCAGCAGAGATTTGGGGGCCAGCTCCTACGAGCAGTACTTC. As protein: CATSRDLGASSYEQYF. Based on the CDR3 plus reference TRBV15 and TRBJ2-7, the full variable domain is DAMVIQNPRYQVTQFGKPVTLSCSQTLNHNVMYWYQQKSSQAPKLLFHYYDKDFNNEADTPDNFQSRRPNTSFCFLDIRSPGLGDTAMYLCATSRDLGASSYEQYFGPGTRLTVT.

J is TRBJ2-7 and V is TRBV7-3; 7 bases line up with TRBD1. Losses at the gene ends were 5 bases for V and 3 bases for J; bases not matched to a gene: 7. The CDR3 consists of 14 residues. Looked up from germline, CDR1 is SGHTA and CDR2 is FQGTGA. The CDR3 here is CASSPGAGGYEQYF. The CDR3 coding sequence is TGTGCCAGCAGCCCCGGTGCAGGGGGCTACGAGCAGTACTTC.

The chain joins TRBV7-2 to TRBJ1-1; D remains ambiguous. The CDR3 consists of 15 residues. The germline V and J ends were trimmed by 5 bases and 3 bases, with 16 bases remaining between them. In germline, CDR1 is SGHTA, CDR2 FQGNSA. CDR3 amino acids: CASSLRRGPHTEAFF. The CDR3 bases are TGTGCCAGCAGCCTCCGACGGGGTCCACACACTGAAGCTTTCTTT.

The gene calls are TRBV6-2 or TRBV6-3 and TRBJ1-5, with 10 nucleotides matching TRBD1. In germline, CDR1 is MNHEY, CDR2 SVGEGT. V trimming: 6 bases; J trimming: 6 bases; junction bases outside the gene matches: 11. CDR3 length: 16 residues. CDR3: CASSPGKTGGIQPQHF. CDR3 coding DNA: TGTGCCAGCAGCCCCGGTAAGACAGGGGGCATTCAGCCCCAGCATTTT.

This chain connects TRBV4-2 to TRBJ2-7; D possibly corresponds to TRBD1 (6 bases). Germline CDR1 and CDR2: LGHNA and YNFKEQ. The CDR3 has 15 residues. V was cut by 1 base and J by 4 bases, with 14 bases left in between. The CDR3 region has the DNA TGTGCCAGCAGCCAAGGGAACAGGGAAGGGTACGAGCAGTACTTC. Residues: CASSQGNREGYEQYF.

Only one count was recorded for this clone. The chain recombines TRBV28 with TRBJ2-3, with D perhaps matching TRBD2 (5 bases). V lost 6 bases to trimming and J lost 4 bases, with 11 bases between them. CDR1 and CDR2 from the germline V gene are MDHEN and SYDVKM. This CDR3 has 13 residues. This CDR3 reads CASRPNGADTQYF. The CDR3 DNA is TGTGCCAGCAGGCCCAACGGGGCAGATACGCAGTATTTT. The entire variable domain, with the rest obtained from reference TRBV28 and TRBJ2-3, is as follows: DVKVTQSSRYLVKRTGEKVFLECVQDMDHENMFWYRQDPGLGLRLIYFSYDVKMKEKGDIPEGYSVSREKKERFSLILESASTNQTSMYLCASRPNGADTQYFGPGTRLTVL.

The rearrangement joins TRBV27 to TRBJ2-7, with no clear D. V was clipped by 1 base and J by 0 bases, with 4 bases between them. In germline, CDR1 is MNHEY, CDR2 SMNVEV (reference sequence). The CDR3 has 13 residues. Here the CDR3 reads CASSLFSSYEQYF. The CDR3 bases are TGTGCCAGCAGTTTATTTAGCTCCTACGAGCAGTACTTC.

The V gene is TRBV3-1 (or the pseudogene TRBV3-2), the J gene TRBJ1-4; tentative D call: TRBD1 (6 bases). The CDR3 extends over 15 amino acids. Germline values: CDR1 LGHDT, CDR2 YNNKEL (reference sequence). V shed 4 bases and J shed 2 bases, with 11 bases lying between them. The CDR3 DNA sequence: TGTGCCAGCAGCCCTCAGGGGCGCACTAATGAAAAACTGTTTTTT. Translated: CASSPQGRTNEKLFF.

This clone was seen just once. This sequence joins TRBV4-2 and TRBJ2-1, with D possibly TRBD1 on 6 matching bases. Trimming took off 4 bases at V and 8 bases at J, with 12 bases between the two ends. The CDR3 has 13 amino acids. The germline CDR1 and CDR2 sequences are LGHNA and YNFKEQ. This chain's CDR3 is CASSLSRGDEQFF. In DNA, the CDR3 is TGTGCCAGCAGCCTTTCCAGGGGAGATGAGCAGTTCTTC.

The chain recombines TRBV18 with TRBJ2-1; 8 nucleotides align to TRBD2. With 4 bases clipped from V and 7 bases from J, the junction kept 3 bases outside the gene matches. Germline V gives CDR1 KGHSH, CDR2 LQKENI. CDR3 length: 13 residues. The DNA of the CDR3 is TGTGCCAGCTCACGAGCGGGAGTAAATGAGCAGTTCTTC. Amino acids: CASSRAGVNEQFF.

The J gene is TRBJ1-2, the V gene TRBV28; 7 nucleotides line up with TRBD1. CDR3 size: 15 residues. J lost 3 bases, V lost 6 bases, and 10 bases had no gene match. CDR1 and CDR2 from the germline V gene are MDHEN and SYDVKM. CDR3 nucleotide sequence: TGTGCCAGCAGCCAAACACCGGGACAGCACTATGGCTACACCTTC. Encoded protein: CASSQTPGQHYGYTF.

The chain joins TRBV4-1 to TRBJ1-3; D might be TRBD1 (5 bases). The CDR3 has 16 residues. V was shortened by 2 bases and J by 4 bases, with 15 bases between the two germline ends. Germline CDR1 and CDR2: MGHRA and YSYEKL. The CDR3 coding sequence is TGCGCCAGCAGCCAAACGAGAGGGGACGTGGGAAACACCATATATTTT. It translates to CASSQTRGDVGNTIYF.

This sequence joins TRBV9 and TRBJ1-4; maybe TRBD1 (5 bases). Germline CDR1 SGDLS, CDR2 YYNGEE. The germline V and J ends were trimmed by 3 bases and 6 bases, with 12 bases remaining between them. This CDR3 spans 14 amino acids. CDR3 bases: TGTGCCAGCAGCGCCACCGGGGGGGATGAAAAACTGTTTTTT. Its protein is CASSATGGDEKLFF.

The chain combines TRBV7-9 with TRBJ2-7, with 8 bases fitting TRBD1. The CDR3 extends over 15 amino acids. The germline CDR1 and CDR2 sequences are SEHNR and FQNEAQ (reference sequence). Trimming at V came to 2 bases and at J to 5 bases, leaving 8 bases not matched to a gene. The CDR3 DNA is TGTGCCAGCAGCTTACGGGGACAGGCTTTCAACGAGCAGTACTTC. The encoded protein is CASSLRGQAFNEQYF.

The genes are TRBV5-4 and TRBJ2-7; no reliable D call. The germline gives CDR1 SGHNT, CDR2 YYREEE (reference sequence). With 3 bases removed from V and 2 bases from J, the gap between germline ends came to 9 bases. The CDR3 sequence is 13 residues long. The DNA of the CDR3 is TGTGCCAGCAGCTCCTCGCTGACCTACGAGCAGTACTTC. Amino acid sequence: CASSSSLTYEQYF.

The V call is TRBV29-1, the J call TRBJ1-5; unclear D gene. Trimming left V 3 bases short and J 5 bases short, with 8 bases between. This CDR3 has 12 amino acids. The germline V gene encodes CDR1 SQVTM and CDR2 ANQGSEA. The CDR3 loop is CSVDSGDQPQHF. As DNA, the CDR3 is TGCAGCGTTGACTCCGGGGATCAGCCCCAGCATTTT.

The chain joins TRBV7-9 to TRBJ2-5; D is unresolved. CDR3 size: 13 residues. Deletions cut 5 bases from V and 5 bases from J, with 12 bases between. CDR1 SEHNR and CDR2 FQNEAQ come from the germline V gene (reference sequence). The CDR3 DNA is TGTGCCAGCAGCCCCCGGACGCCCGAGACCCAGTACTTC. Amino acid sequence: CASSPRTPETQYF.

This clone was seen only once. This chain uses TRBV7-2 with TRBJ2-3; no clear D gene. The CDR3 totals 14 residues. The V gene lost 1 base and the J gene lost 8 bases, with 13 bases spanning the gap. The germline gives CDR1 SGHTA, CDR2 FQGNSA. CDR3 coding DNA: TGTGCCAGCAGCTTAGGATCTCCGGGTCGTACGCAGTATTTT. Protein product: CASSLGSPGRTQYF.

The chain joins TRBV7-9 to TRBJ2-1; 10 bases are shared with TRBD2. CDR1 SEHNR and CDR2 FQNEAQ come from the germline V gene (reference sequence). After removal of 5 bases from V and 4 bases from J, the junction contained 8 bases not matched to a gene. The CDR3 contains 16 residues. This chain's CDR3 is CASSNPSGLAYNEQFF. The CDR3 nucleotides are TGTGCCAGCAGCAACCCCTCGGGACTAGCGTACAATGAGCAGTTCTTC.

This clone was detected only once. The CDR3: CASSLGLAGPYNEQFF. The CDR3 nucleotides are TGCGCCAGCAGCTTGGGACTAGCGGGACCTTACAATGAGCAGTTCTTC. This chain uses TRBV5-1 with TRBJ2-1, with TRBD2 identical over 11 bases. Losses at the gene ends were 0 bases for V and 4 bases for J; bases not matched to a gene: 3. From germline, CDR1 is SGHRS and CDR2 YFSETQ. The CDR3 loop spans 16 amino acids.